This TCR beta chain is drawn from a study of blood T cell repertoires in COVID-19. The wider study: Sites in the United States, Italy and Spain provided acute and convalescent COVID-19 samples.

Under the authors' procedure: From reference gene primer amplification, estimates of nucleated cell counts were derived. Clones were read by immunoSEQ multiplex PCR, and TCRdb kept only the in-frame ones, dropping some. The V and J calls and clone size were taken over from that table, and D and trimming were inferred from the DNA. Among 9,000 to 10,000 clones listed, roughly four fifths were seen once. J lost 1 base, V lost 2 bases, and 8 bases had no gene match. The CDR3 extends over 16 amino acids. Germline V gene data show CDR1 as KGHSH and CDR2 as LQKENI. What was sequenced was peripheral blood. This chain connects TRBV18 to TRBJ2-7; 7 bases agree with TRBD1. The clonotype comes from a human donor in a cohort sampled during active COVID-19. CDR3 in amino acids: CASSPKATGDSYEQYF. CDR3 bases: TGTGCCAGCTCACCAAAGGCCACAGGGGATTCCTACGAGCAGTACTTC.